This TCR beta chain is drawn from a study of blood T cell repertoires in COVID-19. At the level of the study: Acute and convalescent COVID-19 samples came from the United States, Italy and Spain.

Original analysis: Estimated nucleated cell counts came from reference gene primer amplification. Clones were sequenced by immunoSEQ multiplex PCR, and TCRdb holds only the in-frame ones, with some missing. The D gene and trimming were derived from the DNA, and the V and J assignments and clone size from that table. The sample contains 250,000 to 300,000 clones, approximately 85% of which appear only once. The ends lost 4 bases at V and 2 bases at J; junction bases unmatched: 1. From germline, CDR1 is SNHLY and CDR2 FYNNEI. This CDR3 contains 13 residues. Sequencing used peripheral blood. This receptor was identified in a woman in her 70s with acute or convalescent COVID-19. This chain uses TRBV2 with TRBJ1-2; 7 positions match TRBD1. CDR3 residues: CASSGQGNYGYTF. The CDR3 bases are TGTGCCAGCAGTGGACAGGGAAACTATGGCTACACCTTC.